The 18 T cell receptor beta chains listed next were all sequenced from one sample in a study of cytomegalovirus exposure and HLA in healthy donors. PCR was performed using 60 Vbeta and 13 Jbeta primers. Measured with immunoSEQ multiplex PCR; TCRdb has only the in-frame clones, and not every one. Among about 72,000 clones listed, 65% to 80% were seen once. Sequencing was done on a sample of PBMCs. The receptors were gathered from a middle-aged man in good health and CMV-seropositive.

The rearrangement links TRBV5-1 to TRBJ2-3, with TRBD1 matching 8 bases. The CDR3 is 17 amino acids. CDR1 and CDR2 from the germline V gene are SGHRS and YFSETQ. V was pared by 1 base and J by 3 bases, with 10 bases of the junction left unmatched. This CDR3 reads CASSLTRQGSETDTQYF. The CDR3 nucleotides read TGCGCCAGCAGCTTGACCCGACAGGGGAGTGAAACAGATACGCAGTATTTT.

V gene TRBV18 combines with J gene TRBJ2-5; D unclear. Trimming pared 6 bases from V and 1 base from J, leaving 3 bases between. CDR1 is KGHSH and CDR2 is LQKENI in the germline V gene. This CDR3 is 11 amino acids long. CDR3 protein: CASSSQETQYF. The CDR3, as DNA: TGTGCCAGCTCCTCCCAAGAGACCCAGTACTTC.

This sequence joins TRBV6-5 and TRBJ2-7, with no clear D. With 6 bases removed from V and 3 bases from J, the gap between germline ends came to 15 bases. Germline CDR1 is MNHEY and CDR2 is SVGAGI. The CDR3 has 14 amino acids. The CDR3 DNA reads TGTGCCAGCAGCCACTCCGAGGATCTCTACGAGCAGTACTTC. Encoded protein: CASSHSEDLYEQYF.

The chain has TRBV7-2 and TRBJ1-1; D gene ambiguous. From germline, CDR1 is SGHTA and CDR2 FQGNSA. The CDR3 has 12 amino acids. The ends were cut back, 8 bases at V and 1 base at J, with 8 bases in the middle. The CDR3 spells CASRLSNTEAFF. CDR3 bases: TGTGCCAGCCGACTGTCGAACACTGAAGCTTTCTTT.

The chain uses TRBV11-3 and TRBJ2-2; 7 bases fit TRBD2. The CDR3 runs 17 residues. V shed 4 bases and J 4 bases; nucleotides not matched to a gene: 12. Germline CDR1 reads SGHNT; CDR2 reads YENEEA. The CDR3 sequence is CASSSRGWTSLTGELFF. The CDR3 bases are TGTGCCAGCAGCTCTAGGGGCTGGACTAGTCTCACCGGGGAGCTGTTTTTT.

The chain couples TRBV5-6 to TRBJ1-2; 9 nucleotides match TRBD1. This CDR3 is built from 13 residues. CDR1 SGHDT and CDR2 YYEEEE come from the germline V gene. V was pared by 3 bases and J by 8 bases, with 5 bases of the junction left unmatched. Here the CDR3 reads CASSWDRAGGYTF. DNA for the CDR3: TGTGCCAGCAGCTGGGACAGGGCGGGAGGCTACACCTTC. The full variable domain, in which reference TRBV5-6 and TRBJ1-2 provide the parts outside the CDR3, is DAGVTQSPTHLIKTRGQQVTLRCSPKSGHDTVSWYQQALGQGPQFIFQYYEEEERQRGNFPDRFSGHQFPNYSSELNVNALLLGDSALYLCASSWDRAGGYTFGSGTRLTVV.

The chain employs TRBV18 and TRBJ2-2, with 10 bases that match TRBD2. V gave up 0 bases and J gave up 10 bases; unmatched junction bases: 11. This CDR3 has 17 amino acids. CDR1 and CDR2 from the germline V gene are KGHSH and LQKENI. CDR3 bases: TGTGCCAGCTCACCACCAAGGTCCAGCGGGGGGGCTGCGGAGCTGTTTTTT. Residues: CASSPPRSSGGAAELFF.

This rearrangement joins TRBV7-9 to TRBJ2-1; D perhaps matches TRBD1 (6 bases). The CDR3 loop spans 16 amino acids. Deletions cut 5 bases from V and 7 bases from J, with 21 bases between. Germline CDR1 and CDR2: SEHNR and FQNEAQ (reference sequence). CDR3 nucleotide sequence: TGTGCCAGCAGCCCCGCCGAGGGGGTACGTGTGAATGAGCAGTTCTTC. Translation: CASSPAEGVRVNEQFF. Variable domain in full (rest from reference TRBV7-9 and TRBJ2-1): DTGVSQNPRHKITKRGQNVTFRCDPISEHNRLYWYRQTLGQGPEFLTYFQNEAQLEKSRLLSDRFSAERPKGSFSTLEIQRTEQGDSAMYLCASSPAEGVRVNEQFFGPGTRLTVL.

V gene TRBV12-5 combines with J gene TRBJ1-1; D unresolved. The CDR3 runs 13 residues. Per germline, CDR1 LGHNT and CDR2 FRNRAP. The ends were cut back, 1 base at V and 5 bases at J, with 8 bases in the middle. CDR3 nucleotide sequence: TGTGCTAGTGGTTTGGAAGGGAGTACTGAAGCTTTCTTT. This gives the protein CASGLEGSTEAFF.

This CDR3 is CASSDSAGGSTDTQYF. As DNA, the CDR3 is TGTGCCAGCAGTGACTCTGCGGGGGGGTCCACAGATACGCAGTATTTT. This chain uses TRBV6-4 with TRBJ2-3; 9 bases are a match to TRBD2. Germline CDR1 reads MRHNA; CDR2 reads SNTAGT. This CDR3 spans 16 amino acids. J gave up 2 bases and V 0 bases, and 3 bases lay outside the gene matches.

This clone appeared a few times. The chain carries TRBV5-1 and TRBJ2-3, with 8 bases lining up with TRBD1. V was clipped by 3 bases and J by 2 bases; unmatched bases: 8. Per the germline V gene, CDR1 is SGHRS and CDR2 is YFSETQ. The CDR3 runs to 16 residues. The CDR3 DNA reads TGCGCCAGCAGCTCCCAGACAGGGGACCTCACAGATACGCAGTATTTT. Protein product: CASSSQTGDLTDTQYF.

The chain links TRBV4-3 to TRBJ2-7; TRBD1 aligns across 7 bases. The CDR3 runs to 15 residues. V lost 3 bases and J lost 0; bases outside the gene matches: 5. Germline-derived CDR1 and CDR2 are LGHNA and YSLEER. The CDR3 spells CASSQNRGYSYEQYF. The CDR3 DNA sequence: TGCGCCAGCAGCCAGAACAGGGGTTACTCCTACGAGCAGTACTTC.

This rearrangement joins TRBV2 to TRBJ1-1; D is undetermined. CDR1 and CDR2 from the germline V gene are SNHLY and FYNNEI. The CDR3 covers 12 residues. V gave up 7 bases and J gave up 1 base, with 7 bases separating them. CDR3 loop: CASIRQNTEAFF. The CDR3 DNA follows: TGTGCCAGCATTAGACAGAACACTGAAGCTTTCTTT.

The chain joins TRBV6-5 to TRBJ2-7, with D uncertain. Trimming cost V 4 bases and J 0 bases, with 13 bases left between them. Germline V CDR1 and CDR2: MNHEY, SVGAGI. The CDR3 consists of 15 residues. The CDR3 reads CASSSLSLSSYEQYF. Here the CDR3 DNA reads TGTGCCAGCAGTTCCCTCAGTTTAAGCTCCTACGAGCAGTACTTC.

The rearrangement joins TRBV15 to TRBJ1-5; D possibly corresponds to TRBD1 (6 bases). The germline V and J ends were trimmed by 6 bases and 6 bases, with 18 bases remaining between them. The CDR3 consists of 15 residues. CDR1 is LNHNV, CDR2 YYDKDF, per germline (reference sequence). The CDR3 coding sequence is TGTGCCACCAGTCCCAAGGGGGACATTCGTCAGCCCCAGCATTTT. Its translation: CATSPKGDIRQPQHF.

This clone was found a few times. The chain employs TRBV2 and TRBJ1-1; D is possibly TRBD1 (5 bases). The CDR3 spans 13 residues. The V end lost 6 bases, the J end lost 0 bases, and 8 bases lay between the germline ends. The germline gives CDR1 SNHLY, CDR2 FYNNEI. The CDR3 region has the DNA TGTGCCAGCAGGGGGCCTATGAACACTGAAGCTTTCTTT. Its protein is CASRGPMNTEAFF.

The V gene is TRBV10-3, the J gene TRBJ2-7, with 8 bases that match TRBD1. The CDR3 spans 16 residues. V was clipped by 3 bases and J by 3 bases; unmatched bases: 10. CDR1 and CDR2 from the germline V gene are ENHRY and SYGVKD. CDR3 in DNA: TGTGCCATCAGTGATGTCCTAGGGACAGGCGACTACGAGCAGTACTTC. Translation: CAISDVLGTGDYEQYF.

In DNA, the CDR3 is TGTGCCAGCAGCCAAGATCAAAGGGAGGCAGATACGCAGTATTTT. Translation: CASSQDQREADTQYF. The V gene is TRBV4-2, the J gene TRBJ2-3; D possibly corresponds to TRBD2 (6 bases). CDR3 length equals 15 residues. Germline values: CDR1 LGHNA, CDR2 YNFKEQ. V shed 0 bases and J shed 4 bases, with 11 bases lying between them.